Here is one T cell receptor (beta chain) with its context. Its target is unknown. The junction does not match germline at one end; this may be a read error. The data belong to a study of Ad26.COV2.S vaccination and SARS-CoV-2 variants. General study points: It was found that vaccine and placebo recipients had similar non-spike TCR breadth.

Treatment denoted: roughly 19 received Ad26.COV2.S at low or high dose, single or two shots; 5 received placebo; per-sample allocation not given. The investigators took samples on day 63 after the first vaccine or placebo injection. This person who donated was an adult of 18-55 years in Boston. Its platform was an Ad26 vector, and its expressed antigen was Wuhan-strain SARS-CoV-2 spike. Some clones are missing from TCRdb's copy, which holds only in-frame ones; the method was immunoSEQ multiplex PCR. The data hold about 680,000 clones, with around 89% observed a single time. The CDR3 totals 11 residues. CDR1 and CDR2 from the germline V gene are LNHDA and SQIVND (reference sequence).

The clonotype comes from a person aged 18-60 years who received the Ad26.COV2.S COVID-19 vaccine or a placebo. This chain uses TRBV19 with TRBJ1-5; D gene unclear. Sample: peripheral blood, taken in a trial of Ad26.COV2.S vaccine versus placebo. CDR3 sequence (DNA): TGTGCCAGTAGTACTACGGGCCCCCGGCATTTT. Amino acid sequence: CASSTTGPRHF.